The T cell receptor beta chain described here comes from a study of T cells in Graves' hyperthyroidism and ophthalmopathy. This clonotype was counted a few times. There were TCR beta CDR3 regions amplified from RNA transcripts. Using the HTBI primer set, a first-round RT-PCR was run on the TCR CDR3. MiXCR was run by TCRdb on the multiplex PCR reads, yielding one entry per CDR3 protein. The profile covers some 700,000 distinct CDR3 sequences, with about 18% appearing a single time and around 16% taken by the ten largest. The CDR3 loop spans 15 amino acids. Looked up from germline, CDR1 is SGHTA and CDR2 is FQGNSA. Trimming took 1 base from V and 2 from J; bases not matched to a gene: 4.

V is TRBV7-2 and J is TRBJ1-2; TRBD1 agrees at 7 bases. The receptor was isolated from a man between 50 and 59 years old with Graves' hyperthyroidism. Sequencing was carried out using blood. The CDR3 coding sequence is TGTGCCAGCAGCTTAGTGCCAGGGGGGAACTATGGCTACACCTTC. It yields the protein CASSLVPGGNYGYTF.